This T cell receptor (beta chain) was found in a study of patients and donors after allogeneic stem cell transplantation. CDR1 SGHTA and CDR2 FQGTGA come from the germline V gene. The CDR3 loop spans 15 amino acids. V was shortened by 1 base and J by 4 bases, with 10 bases between the two germline ends. The table lists this clonotype with a few counts. TCRdb reanalysed the RT-PCR reads using MiXCR and keeps one entry per CDR3 protein. The sample includes about 960,000 distinct CDR3 sequences, more than 15% of them seen just once. The material sequenced was blood, either unsorted or a sorted T cell fraction (not recorded which). The chain links TRBV7-3 to TRBJ2-2; D not resolved. The clonotype was recovered from a human donor who was either an allogeneic HSCT recipient or a stem cell or donor lymphocyte infusion donor (not recorded which). It is not recorded whose cells these are; they may come from a transplant donor. Here the CDR3 DNA reads TGTGCCAGCAGCTTAAAAGGGCTCGGCACCGGGGAGCTGTTTTTT. The encoded protein is CASSLKGLGTGELFF.